This TCR beta chain was retrieved from a study of T cell changes during pregnancy in multiple sclerosis. Measured with immunoSEQ multiplex PCR; TCRdb has only the in-frame clones, and not every one. The data show nearly 60,000 clones, about 89% seen once. Here the sequenced sample was CD4+ T cells from peripheral blood mononuclear cells, taken after pregnancy. The receptor's source is a female donor in good health, enrolled as a control in a pregnancy study.

The CDR3 loop is CASSLGTGINQPQHF. CDR3 sequence (DNA): TGTGCCAGCAGCCTCGGGACAGGGATTAATCAGCCCCAGCATTTT. This chain uses TRBV6-5 with TRBJ1-5; 9 bases match TRBD1. The CDR3 is made up of 15 amino acids. The V and J ends lost 6 bases and 4 bases, in that order; junction bases with no gene match: 7. Per germline, CDR1 MNHEY and CDR2 SVGAGI.